Following are 7 T cell receptor beta chains from one sample sequenced in a study of T cells expressing NK-cell markers. For each CDR3 protein, TCRdb gives one entry from its re-call of the 5' RACE reads, without DNA. This sample's table reports 350,000 to 400,000 distinct CDR3 sequences. Sequenced: blood T cells: a sorted CD56 or NKG2C T cell subset, CD4+ or CD8+ T cells, or bulk PBMC T cells (not recorded which). The receptors stem from a woman aged 45-65 years in good health.

The chain links TRBV5-1 to TRBJ1-1; TCRdb proposes TRBD1, but this gene call is untestable without DNA. The germline gives CDR1 SGHRS, CDR2 YFSETQ. The CDR3 has 18 amino acids. CDR3 protein: CASSLFTGATYLNTEAFF.

This chain links TRBV5-1 with TRBJ2-1; the TRBD2 assignment by TCRdb is unverifiable without DNA. Germline values: CDR1 SGHRS, CDR2 YFSETQ. The CDR3 is 16 residues long. The CDR3 spells CASSLKSGGSYNEQFF.

The chain combines TRBV6-5 with TRBJ2-2; TCRdb designates TRBD2, a call that cannot be tested without DNA. Germline V gene data show CDR1 as MNHEY and CDR2 as SVGAGI. This CDR3 has 13 residues. CDR3 region: CASSYGPTGELFF.

V and J are TRBV6-4 and TRBJ2-1; TCRdb proposes TRBD2, but this gene call is untestable without DNA. Germline V CDR1 and CDR2: MRHNA, SNTAGT. CDR3 size: 14 residues. The CDR3 spells CASSPRAGADEQFF.

The J gene is TRBJ2-3, the V gene TRBV12-3 or TRBV12-4; TCRdb proposes TRBD1, but this gene call is untestable without DNA. There are 12 residues in the CDR3. CDR3 in amino acids: CASSRPPGPQYF.

The J gene is TRBJ1-2, the V gene TRBV12-3 or TRBV12-4; TCRdb picks TRBD1, but there is no DNA to check that call. This CDR3 contains 14 residues. CDR3 in amino acids: CASLLGGANYGYTF.

V and J are TRBV6-5 and TRBJ1-2; absent DNA, TCRdb's TRBD1 call cannot be checked. This CDR3 spans 15 amino acids. CDR1 and CDR2 from the germline V gene are MNHEY and SVGAGI. CDR3 residues: CASSYGVMGGRGYTF.